Detailed here is one T cell receptor (beta chain). The table came from immunoSEQ multiplex PCR; TCRdb's copy has only in-frame clones and leaves some out. Of 40,000 to 50,000 clones detected, approximately 92% appear once; the ten largest clones hold roughly 4.3%. Trimming removed 5 bases from V and 4 bases from J; junction bases left unmatched: 9. Germline V gene lookup returns CDR1 MNHEY and CDR2 SVGAGI. The CDR3 runs to 15 residues. This sample is part of a study of T cell changes during pregnancy in multiple sclerosis. V gene TRBV6-5 combines with J gene TRBJ2-7, with TRBD1 matching 9 bases. Specimen: CD8+ T cells from peripheral blood mononuclear cells, collected after pregnancy. The source is a female donor with multiple sclerosis, enrolled in a pregnancy study. In DNA form, the CDR3 reads TGTGCCAGCAGTCCCCTCGCGGGACAGGGATACGAGCAGTACTTC. As protein: CASSPLAGQGYEQYF.